Following are 17 T cell receptor beta chains from one sample sequenced in a study of blood T cell repertoires in COVID-19. Sequencing was performed with immunoSEQ multiplex PCR; in TCRdb, only in-frame clones are kept and a portion is missing. The sample carries roughly 70,000 clones, under 90% recorded once. Sequencing was done on a sample of peripheral blood. The receptors here all came from a woman aged 60 to 75 with acute or convalescent COVID-19.

The chain couples TRBV12-5 to TRBJ1-1, with TRBD1 matching over 9 bases. Germline V lookup: CDR1 LGHNT, CDR2 FRNRAP. This CDR3 has 16 residues. V lost 6 bases, J lost 5 bases, and 13 bases stayed unmatched. The CDR3 DNA reads TGTGCTAGTGGACTGCCCACCGGGACAGGGAGGACTGAAGCTTTCTTT. This sequence encodes CASGLPTGTGRTEAFF.

This rearrangement joins TRBV27 to TRBJ1-6; D is unclear. Germline V gene lookup returns CDR1 MNHEY and CDR2 SMNVEV (reference sequence). This CDR3 comprises 13 residues. The V end was cut by 2 bases, the J end by 7 bases, with 6 bases between. The CDR3 sequence is CASSLIRNSPLHF. Written as DNA, the CDR3 is TGTGCCAGCAGTTTAATCAGGAATTCACCCCTCCACTTT.

V usage is TRBV10-3 and J usage is TRBJ1-2; TRBD1 matches 8 bases. V was clipped by 3 bases and J by 4 bases; unmatched bases: 7. Germline CDR1 reads ENHRY; CDR2 reads SYGVKD. The CDR3 loop spans 15 amino acids. The CDR3 is CAISEDRGQSYGYTF. Here the CDR3 DNA reads TGTGCCATCAGTGAAGACAGGGGACAAAGCTATGGCTACACCTTC.

V is TRBV19 and J is TRBJ2-3; 9 bases match TRBD1. From germline, CDR1 is LNHDA and CDR2 SQIVND (reference sequence). The CDR3 totals 14 residues. V trimming: 6 bases; J trimming: 0 bases; junction bases outside the gene matches: 1. Written as DNA, the CDR3 is TGTGCCAGTAGCGACAGGGGGAGCACAGATACGCAGTATTTT. Translated: CASSDRGSTDTQYF.

The chain links TRBV5-1 to TRBJ2-5; a weak D match, TRBD1 (6 bases). V lost 1 base and J 1 base, leaving 14 bases between the germline ends. Looked up from germline, CDR1 is SGHRS and CDR2 is YFSETQ. This CDR3 is 16 amino acids long. This CDR3 reads CASSLTGIGIQETQYF. The DNA for the CDR3 is TGCGCCAGCAGCTTGACAGGGATAGGGATCCAAGAGACCCAGTACTTC.

The V gene is TRBV6-5, the J gene TRBJ2-5; TRBD1 agrees at 10 bases. The CDR3 runs to 14 residues. Unmatched junction bases numbered 8, after V lost 8 bases and J lost 5 bases. CDR1 is MNHEY, CDR2 SVGAGI, per germline. The CDR3 bases are TGTGCCAGCGGTCGGGACAGGGGTTTGGAGACCCAGTACTTC. It specifies CASGRDRGLETQYF.

This clone was seen more than once but under ten times. The gene calls are TRBV7-8 and TRBJ1-5, with TRBD1 matching over 9 bases. Germline CDR1 reads SGHVS; CDR2 reads FQNEAQ. CDR3 size: 17 residues. Germline trimming cut 4 bases from V and 3 bases from J; bases unmatched to any gene: 10. CDR3 nucleotides: TGTGCCAGCAGCTCGTTTGGGACAGGGTTATACAATCAGCCCCAGCATTTT. Translating it yields CASSSFGTGLYNQPQHF.

The chain employs TRBV6-5 and TRBJ2-7; 9 nucleotides align to TRBD2. The CDR3 spans 14 residues. The J segment lost 0 bases and the V segment lost 6 bases, leaving 3 bases of the junction unmatched. Germline V gene lookup returns CDR1 MNHEY and CDR2 SVGAGI. This CDR3 reads CASRRTSASYEQYF. In nucleotides, the CDR3 is TGTGCCAGCAGACGGACTAGCGCCTCCTACGAGCAGTACTTC.

The J gene is TRBJ1-2, the V gene TRBV18; maybe TRBD1 (5 bases). Germline V gene lookup returns CDR1 KGHSH and CDR2 LQKENI. With 3 bases removed from V and 6 bases from J, the gap between germline ends came to 11 bases. This CDR3 has 13 amino acids. The CDR3 DNA sequence: TGTGCCAGCTCACCCGGCCAGGGTGATGGCTACACCTTC. Translation gives CASSPGQGDGYTF.

The V and J genes are TRBV2 and TRBJ1-5, with 7 nucleotides matching TRBD1. V lost 3 bases, J lost 6 bases, and 8 bases stayed unmatched. Germline CDR1 reads SNHLY; CDR2 reads FYNNEI. The CDR3 sequence is 15 residues long. CDR3 DNA: TGTGCCAGCAGTGACAAGGGGGCGCCGGTTCAGCCCCAGCATTTT. Amino acids: CASSDKGAPVQPQHF. Looking up the rest from reference TRBV2 and TRBJ1-5 gives the full variable domain: EPEVTQTPSHQVTQMGQEVILRCVPISNHLYFYWYRQILGQKVEFLVSFYNNEISEKSEIFDDQFSVERPDGSNFTLKIRSTKLEDSAMYFCASSDKGAPVQPQHFGDGTRLSIL.

V and J are TRBV19 and TRBJ1-1; possible D gene TRBD1, 5 bases. The CDR3 sequence is 12 residues long. Trimming took off 3 bases at V and 5 bases at J, with 7 bases between the two ends. Germline V gene sequence: CDR1 LNHDA, CDR2 SQIVND (reference sequence). The CDR3 nucleotides read TGTGCCAGTAGTATGGGGCGGACTGAAGCTTTCTTT. Translated, it gives CASSMGRTEAFF.

The CDR3: CASSLGRGYTGELFF. The CDR3 nucleotides are TGCGCCAGCAGCTTGGGACGGGGATATACCGGGGAGCTGTTTTTT. The chain has TRBV5-1 and TRBJ2-2; maybe TRBD2 (5 bases). Germline CDR1 SGHRS, CDR2 YFSETQ. Trimming took 0 bases from V and 5 from J, leaving 11 bases between them. The CDR3 contains 15 residues.

This clone was seen more than once but under ten times. The chain joins TRBV14 to TRBJ2-5; TRBD2 aligns across 13 bases. Germline assignment: CDR1 SGHDN and CDR2 FVKESK. V shed 4 bases and J 5 bases; nucleotides not matched to a gene: 10. CDR3 length equals 17 residues. CDR3: CASSPSSGLAGYETQYF. CDR3 coding DNA: TGTGCCAGCAGCCCTTCCTCGGGACTAGCGGGATATGAGACCCAGTACTTC. Full variable domain (missing parts from reference TRBV14 and TRBJ2-5): EAGVTQFPSHSVIEKGQTVTLRCDPISGHDNLYWYRRVMGKEIKFLLHFVKESKQDESGMPNNRFLAERTGGTYSTLKVQPAELEDSGVYFCASSPSSGLAGYETQYFGPGTRLLVL.

The chain links TRBV7-3 to TRBJ1-1; perhaps TRBD1 as D (6 bases). This CDR3 region has 13 residues. The ends were cut back, 5 bases at V and 1 base at J, with 8 bases in the middle. Germline CDR1 and CDR2: SGHTA and FQGTGA. CDR3 nucleotide sequence: TGTGCCAGCAGCGGACAGTCGAACACTGAAGCTTTCTTT. This gives the protein CASSGQSNTEAFF.

This clone was picked up a small number of times. V usage is TRBV2 and J usage is TRBJ1-5; D not certain. The V gene lost 4 bases and the J gene lost 3 bases, with 10 bases spanning the gap. Germline-derived CDR1 and CDR2 are SNHLY and FYNNEI. The CDR3 extends over 14 amino acids. Written as DNA, the CDR3 is TGTGCCAGCAGTGGAGGGCAGGTCAATCAGCCCCAGCATTTT. Protein: CASSGGQVNQPQHF.

This CDR3 is CASKTGGNTDTQYF. DNA for the CDR3: TGTGCCAGCAAGACAGGGGGGAACACAGATACGCAGTATTTT. V is TRBV5-5 and J is TRBJ2-3; 9 bases fit TRBD1. The CDR3 loop spans 14 amino acids. Trimming at V came to 6 bases and at J to 2 bases, leaving 4 bases not matched to a gene. Germline V gene data show CDR1 as SGHKS and CDR2 as YYEKEE (reference sequence).

J is TRBJ1-4 and V is TRBV14; D gene unclear. The CDR3 sequence is 15 residues long. V was pared by 5 bases and J by 4 bases, with 14 bases between. The V gene's germline CDR1 is SGHDN and CDR2 FVKESK. CDR3: CASSERRVRNEKLFF. DNA of the CDR3: TGTGCCAGCAGCGAACGACGGGTCCGTAATGAAAAACTGTTTTTT.